The 17 T cell receptor beta chains given below trace back to one sample, sequenced in a study of T cell repertoires in cytomegalovirus infection. MiXCR, run by TCRdb on the reads, gives a single entry per CDR3 protein. The repertoire includes roughly 720,000 distinct CDR3 sequences, 35% to 45% of them detected once, and about 2.8% sits in the top ten. The sample consisted of PBMCs. Receptor source: a human donor in good health (CMV status not recorded). Some clones in this sample may be carry-over from other donors' samples.

This clonotype was counted a few times. The chain employs TRBV6-1 and TRBJ1-1; D is possibly TRBD1 (6 bases). Per germline, CDR1 MNHNS and CDR2 SASEGT. The CDR3 runs to 13 residues. Trimming left V 4 bases short and J 6 bases short, with 12 bases between. This CDR3 is CASSVNRVAEAFF. DNA for the CDR3: TGTGCCAGCAGTGTTAACAGGGTGGCTGAAGCTTTCTTT.

The chain carries TRBV4-2 and TRBJ2-2; D call uncertain. The CDR3 is made up of 15 amino acids. CDR1 and CDR2 from the germline V gene are LGHNA and YNFKEQ. V was trimmed by 3 bases and J by 1 base, leaving 9 bases between them. Here the CDR3 reads CASSQEDGNTGELFF. CDR3 DNA: TGTGCCAGCAGCCAGGAAGACGGGAACACCGGGGAGCTGTTTTTT.

This clonotype was seen a few times. The chain uses TRBV7-9 and TRBJ2-1; a possible D gene is TRBD2 (6 bases). CDR1 SEHNR and CDR2 FQNEAQ come from the germline V gene (reference sequence). Trimming took 5 bases from V and 0 from J, leaving 17 bases between them. The CDR3 has 17 residues. CDR3 sequence reads: CASSPMSPAGSYNEQFF. In nucleotides, the CDR3 is TGTGCCAGCAGCCCGATGAGTCCAGCGGGCTCCTACAATGAGCAGTTCTTC.

The chain is built from TRBV20-1 and TRBJ2-4, with D possibly being TRBD1 (5 bases). The V gene's germline CDR1 is DFQATT and CDR2 SNEGSKA (reference sequence). The V gene lost 4 bases and the J gene lost 0 bases, with 10 bases spanning the gap. This CDR3 region has 14 residues. This CDR3 reads CSAMLQGAKNIQYF. In nucleotides, the CDR3 is TGCAGTGCTATGCTTCAGGGAGCCAAAAACATTCAGTACTTC.

The rearrangement joins TRBV27 to TRBJ2-7; the D gene could be TRBD1 or TRBD2 (5 bases each). Trimming pared 5 bases from V and 4 bases from J, leaving 18 bases between. CDR3 size: 15 residues. CDR1 is MNHEY and CDR2 is SMNVEV in the germline V gene (reference sequence). The CDR3 is CASSPYSTGAYEQYF. Here the CDR3 DNA reads TGTGCCAGCAGTCCGTACAGTACCGGGGCGTACGAGCAGTACTTC.

The rearrangement joins TRBV4-1 to TRBJ2-7; D gene unclear. The CDR3 has 13 amino acids. V lost 2 bases, J lost 4 bases, and 9 bases lay in between. Looked up from germline, CDR1 is MGHRA and CDR2 is YSYEKL. Here the CDR3 DNA reads TGCGCCAGCAGCCAATCGCTACCTTACGAGCAGTACTTC. This sequence encodes CASSQSLPYEQYF.

At least ten counts were recorded for this clonotype. This sequence joins TRBV7-8 and TRBJ2-7; D perhaps matches TRBD1 (5 bases). Germline-derived CDR1 and CDR2 are SGHVS and FQNEAQ. Between the trimmed V and J ends, which lost 2 bases and 3 bases, there was a span of 11 bases. The CDR3 contains 14 residues. The DNA of the CDR3 is TGTGCCAGCAGCTTATTGGGGCTAGGCTACGAGCAGTACTTC. This encodes CASSLLGLGYEQYF.

This clonotype turned up a few times. The chain joins TRBV12-3 or TRBV12-4 to TRBJ1-5, with a weak D call TRBD1 (6 bases). The CDR3 is made up of 14 amino acids. V lost 6 bases, J lost 1 base, and 10 bases lay in between. The DNA of the CDR3 is TGTGCCAGCAGAGGACAGCAAAGCAATCAGCCCCAGCATTTT. Translation gives CASRGQQSNQPQHF.

The V call is TRBV19, the J call TRBJ1-2; the match to TRBD1 covers 7 bases. The CDR3 length is 18 residues. In germline, CDR1 is LNHDA, CDR2 SQIVND (reference sequence). The V gene end was trimmed by 5 bases and the J gene end by 0 bases; junction bases not matched to a gene: 15. CDR3 sequence reads: CASSEEGQAYLANYGYTF. CDR3 DNA sequence: TGTGCCAGTAGTGAGGAAGGACAGGCCTACCTAGCTAACTATGGCTACACCTTC.

V usage is TRBV9 and J usage is TRBJ1-4; D is unclear. There are 14 residues in the CDR3. CDR1 and CDR2 from the germline V gene are SGDLS and YYNGEE. V was clipped by 0 bases and J by 8 bases, with 11 bases between them. The CDR3 here is CASSVGLLGEKLFF. The DNA of the CDR3 is TGTGCCAGCAGCGTAGGGCTACTGGGGGAAAAACTGTTTTTT.

The CDR3 here is CASSPSQKSYEQYF. The CDR3 DNA sequence: TGTGCCAGCAGCCCTTCACAAAAAAGTTACGAGCAGTACTTC. The chain recombines TRBV7-6 with TRBJ2-7, with D unclear. CDR1 is SGHVS and CDR2 is FNYEAQ in the germline V gene. Trimming pared 5 bases from V and 4 bases from J, leaving 15 bases between. This CDR3 region has 14 residues.

This clonotype was seen only a few times. The chain joins TRBV7-3 to TRBJ1-6; 7 nucleotides line up with TRBD1. This CDR3 has 14 amino acids. V gave up 2 bases and J gave up 12 bases; unmatched junction bases: 7. Germline values: CDR1 SGHTA, CDR2 FQGTGA. CDR3 amino acids: CASSLVEGAGPLHF. The CDR3 coding sequence is TGTGCCAGCAGCTTAGTAGAGGGGGCGGGACCCCTCCACTTT.

The chain uses TRBV7-9 and TRBJ1-2; 9 nucleotides line up with TRBD1. Germline values: CDR1 SEHNR, CDR2 FQNEAQ (reference sequence). This CDR3 has 14 residues. V was pared by 5 bases and J by 4 bases, with 5 bases of the junction left unmatched. The CDR3 region has the DNA TGTGCCAGCAGCACCCGACAGGGGGGCTATGGCTACACCTTC. Its protein is CASSTRQGGYGYTF. Full variable domain (remainder filled in from reference TRBV7-9 and TRBJ1-2): DTGVSQNPRHKITKRGQNVTFRCDPISEHNRLYWYRQTLGQGPEFLTYFQNEAQLEKSRLLSDRFSAERPKGSFSTLEIQRTEQGDSAMYLCASSTRQGGYGYTFGSGTRLTVV.

This clonotype has more than one count but fewer than ten. The CDR3 DNA reads as TGTGCCAGTAGCGGATCAAACCTGGGAGGCTACACCTTC. Its translation: CASSGSNLGGYTF. The V and J genes are TRBV19 and TRBJ1-2; D gene unclear. The CDR3 is 13 amino acids. Per germline, CDR1 LNHDA and CDR2 SQIVND (reference sequence). V lost 6 bases and J 8 bases, leaving 16 bases between the germline ends.

CDR3 sequence: CATLPLSVSGELFF. CDR3 bases: TGTGCCACCCTTCCCCTATCGGTTTCCGGGGAGCTGTTTTTT. This chain links TRBV11-2 with TRBJ2-2; D is unresolved. V was pared by 10 bases and J by 6 bases, with 18 bases between. Germline CDR1 SGHAT, CDR2 FQNNGV. This CDR3 contains 14 residues.

This clonotype appeared many times. The chain is built from TRBV7-8 and TRBJ2-7; 9 bases map to TRBD2. Germline V gene sequence: CDR1 SGHVS, CDR2 FQNEAQ. This CDR3 region has 13 residues. The J segment lost 6 bases and the V segment lost 1 base, leaving 1 base of the junction unmatched. This chain's CDR3 is CASSLVLAGEQYF. Written as DNA, the CDR3 is TGTGCCAGCAGCTTAGTACTAGCGGGCGAGCAGTACTTC.

The sample holds one count of this clonotype. The junction departs from germline at one end; a sequencing error may be responsible. The chain employs TRBV7-6 and TRBJ1-2; TRBD1 is a possible D gene (6 bases). This CDR3 comprises 14 residues. The V gene's germline CDR1 is SGHVS and CDR2 FNYEAQ. CDR3 protein: CASSPEGQFYCYTF. DNA for the CDR3: TGTGCCAGCAGCCCCGAAGGACAGTTCTATTGCTACACATTC. Based on the CDR3 plus reference TRBV7-6 and TRBJ1-2, the full variable domain is GAGVSQSPRYKVTKRGQDVALRCDPISGHVSLYWYRQALGQGPEFLTYFNYEAQQDKSGLPNDRFSAERPEGSISTLTIQRTEQRDSAMYRCASSPEGQFYCYTFGSGTRLTVV.